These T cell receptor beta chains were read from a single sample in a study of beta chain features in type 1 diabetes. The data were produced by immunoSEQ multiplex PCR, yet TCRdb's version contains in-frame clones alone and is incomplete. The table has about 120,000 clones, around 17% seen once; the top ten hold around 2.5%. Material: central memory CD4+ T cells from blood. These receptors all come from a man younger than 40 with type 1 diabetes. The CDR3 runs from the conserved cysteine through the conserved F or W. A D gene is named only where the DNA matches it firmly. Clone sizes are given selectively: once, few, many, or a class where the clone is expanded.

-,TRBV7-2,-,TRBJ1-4,CASSSSLPGEKLFF,TGTGCCAGCAGCTCCTCCCTACCAGGTGAAAAACTGTTTTTT
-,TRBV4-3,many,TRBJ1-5,CASSQEAPGNQPQHF,TGCGCCAGCAGCCAAGAGGCCCCGGGGAATCAGCCCCAGCATTTT
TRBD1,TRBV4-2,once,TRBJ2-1,CASKGDYRGLGNEQFF,TGTGCCAGCAAGGGAGATTACAGGGGTCTTGGCAATGAGCAGTTCTTC
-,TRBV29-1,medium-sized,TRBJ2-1,CSGKEREEQFF,TGCAGCGGGAAGGAAAGGGAGGAGCAGTTCTTC
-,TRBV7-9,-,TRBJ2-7,CASSLGNEQYF,TGTGCCAGCAGCTTGGGTAACGAGCAGTACTTC
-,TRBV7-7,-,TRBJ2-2,CASSLDQTTGELFF,TGTGCTAGCAGCTTAGATCAGACAACCGGGGAGCTGTTTTTT
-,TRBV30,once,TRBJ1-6,CAWGEGSPLHF,TGTGCCTGGGGGGAGGGCTCACCCCTCCACTTT
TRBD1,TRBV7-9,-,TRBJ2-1,CASSLGQGSYNEQFF,TGTGCCAGCAGCTTGGGACAGGGGTCCTACAATGAGCAGTTCTTC
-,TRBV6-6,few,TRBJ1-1,CASSYGSNMNTEAFF,TGTGCCAGCAGTTATGGCAGCAACATGAACACTGAAGCTTTCTTT
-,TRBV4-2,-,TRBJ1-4,CASSQNLDRFF,TGTGCCAGCAGCCAGAACCTGGACAGGTTTTTT
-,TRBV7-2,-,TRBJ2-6,CASSLRGVGANVLTF,TGTGCCAGCAGCTTAAGAGGGGTAGGGGCCAACGTCCTGACTTTC
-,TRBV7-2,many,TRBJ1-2,CASSPLGSYGYTF,TGTGCCAGCAGCCCCCTCGGGTCCTATGGCTACACCTTC
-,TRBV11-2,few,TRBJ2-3,CASSLAGTDTQYF,TGTGCCAGCAGCTTAGCGGGTACCGATACGCAGTATTTT
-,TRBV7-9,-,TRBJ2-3,CASSPDPSTDTQYF,TGTGCCAGCAGCCCGGACCCTAGCACAGATACGCAGTATTTT
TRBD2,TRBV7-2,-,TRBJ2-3,CASAPQSGGGTDTQYF,TGTGCCAGCGCCCCCCAAAGCGGGGGGGGCACAGATACGCAGTATTTT
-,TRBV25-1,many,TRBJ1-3,CASSESGRRGGNTIYF,TGTGCCAGCAGTGAATCTGGACGGAGGGGCGGAAACACCATATATTTT
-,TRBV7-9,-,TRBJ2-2,CASSYSGTGELFF,TGTGCCAGCAGCTATAGCGGCACCGGGGAGCTGTTTTTT
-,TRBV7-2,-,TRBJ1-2,CASSWRGPKISYGYTF,TGTGCCAGCAGCTGGCGCGGACCGAAGATCTCCTATGGCTACACCTTC
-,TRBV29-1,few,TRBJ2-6,CSVVVSGANVLTF,TGCAGCGTTGTAGTCTCTGGGGCCAACGTCCTGACTTTC
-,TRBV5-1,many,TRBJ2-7,CASSLGVPRSYEQYF,TGCGCCAGCAGCCTGGGCGTACCCCGGTCCTACGAGCAGTACTTC
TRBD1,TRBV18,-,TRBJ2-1,CASSPNDRGIYNEQFF,TGTGCCAGCTCACCCAACGACAGGGGAATCTACAATGAGCAGTTCTTC
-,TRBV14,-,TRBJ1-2,CASSQDQSYGYTF,TGTGCCAGCAGCCAAGATCAGAGCTATGGCTACACCTTC
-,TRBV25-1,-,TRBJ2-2,CATRVTGELFF,TGTGCCACCAGGGTTACCGGGGAGCTGTTTTTT
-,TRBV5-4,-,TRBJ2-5,CASSLVPTETQYF,TGTGCCAGCAGCTTGGTCCCTACGGAGACCCAGTACTTC
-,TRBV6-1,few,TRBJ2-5,CASYRTGQGTQYF,TGTGCCAGCTATCGAACGGGGCAGGGGACCCAGTACTTC
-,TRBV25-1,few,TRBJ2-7,CASIPAGPVNEQYF,TGTGCCAGCATACCCGCGGGACCTGTAAACGAGCAGTACTTC
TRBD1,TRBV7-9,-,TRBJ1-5,CASSQDRGGINQPQHF,TGTGCCAGCAGCCAAGATCGAGGGGGCATCAATCAGCCCCAGCATTTT
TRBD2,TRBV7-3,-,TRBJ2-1,CASSPQRGNYNEQFF,TGTGCCAGCAGCCCCCAGCGGGGCAACTACAATGAGCAGTTCTTC
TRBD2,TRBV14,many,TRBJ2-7,CASSQGFSGAYEQYF,TGTGCCAGCAGCCAAGGCTTTAGCGGGGCATACGAGCAGTACTTC
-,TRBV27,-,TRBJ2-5,CASREGRDGTQYF,TGTGCCAGCAGGGAAGGCAGGGACGGGACCCAGTACTTC
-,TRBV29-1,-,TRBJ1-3,CSVGEGSSGNTIYF,TGCAGCGTTGGTGAGGGGTCCTCTGGAAACACCATATATTTT
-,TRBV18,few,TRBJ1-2,CASSPRTTAAPNYGYTF,TGTGCCAGCTCACCGAGGACGACAGCAGCACCTAACTATGGCTACACCTTC
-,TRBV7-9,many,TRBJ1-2,CASSLSGTASYGYTF,TGTGCCAGCAGCCTATCCGGGACTGCAAGCTATGGCTACACCTTC
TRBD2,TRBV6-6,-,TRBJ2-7,CASSWEGLLSDEQYF,TGTGCCAGCAGTTGGGAGGGACTTCTGTCGGACGAGCAGTACTTC
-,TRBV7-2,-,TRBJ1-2,CASSPATANYGYTF,TGTGCCAGCAGCCCTGCGACAGCTAACTATGGCTACACCTTC
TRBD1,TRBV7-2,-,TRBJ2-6,CASSSGTGGSGANVLTF,TGTGCCAGCAGCTCTGGGACAGGAGGCTCTGGGGCCAACGTCCTGACTTTC
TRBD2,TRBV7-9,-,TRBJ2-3,CASSLLAVGSSTDTQYF,TGTGCCAGCAGCTTACTAGCGGTTGGTTCTAGCACAGATACGCAGTATTTT
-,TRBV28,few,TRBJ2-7,CASSFYQGAKKQYF,TGTGCCAGCAGTTTTTATCAGGGCGCGAAGAAGCAGTACTTC
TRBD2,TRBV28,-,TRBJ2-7,CASGGNIAGTAYEQYF,TGTGCCAGCGGAGGAAACATAGCGGGGACGGCCTACGAGCAGTACTTC
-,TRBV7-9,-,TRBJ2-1,CASSFPLGSYNEQFF,TGTGCCAGCAGCTTCCCCTTAGGCTCCTACAATGAGCAGTTCTTC